A single sample is the source of the 13 T cell receptor beta chains below, sequenced in a study of cytomegalovirus exposure and HLA in healthy donors. PCR employed 60 Vbeta and 13 Jbeta primers. Measured with immunoSEQ multiplex PCR; TCRdb has only the in-frame clones, and not every one. The sample shows roughly 170,000 clones, 84% of them seen only once. Sequencing was done on a sample of PBMCs. These receptors were taken from a man younger than 35 in good health and CMV-seronegative.

A few counts support this clone. V usage is TRBV2 and J usage is TRBJ1-5; D is undetermined. The V gene's germline CDR1 is SNHLY and CDR2 FYNNEI. This CDR3 is 13 amino acids long. Trimming took 2 bases from V and 7 from J, leaving 9 bases between them. The CDR3, as DNA: TGTGCCAGCAGTGAAATGGGCGACCAGCCCCAGCATTTT. Encoded protein: CASSEMGDQPQHF.

The chain couples TRBV11-2 to TRBJ2-3; the match to TRBD1 covers 7 bases. V was clipped by 5 bases and J by 4 bases; unmatched bases: 12. The CDR3 runs to 16 residues. Germline V CDR1 and CDR2: SGHAT, FQNNGV. The CDR3 DNA reads TGTGCCAGCAGCGAGCCCTACAGGGGTTCGGCAGATACGCAGTATTTT. Translating it yields CASSEPYRGSADTQYF.

The chain has TRBV27 and TRBJ2-1, with D possibly TRBD1 on 6 matching bases. Germline CDR1 MNHEY, CDR2 SMNVEV (reference sequence). Trimming shortened V by 6 bases and J by 2 bases, and 14 bases separated the two germline ends. This CDR3 region has 15 residues. CDR3 coding DNA: TGTGCCAGCAGACAGACAGGAGCCACCTACAATGAGCAGTTCTTC. It yields the protein CASRQTGATYNEQFF.

V is TRBV4-2 and J is TRBJ1-4; TRBD1 matches 9 bases. Germline V gene data show CDR1 as LGHNA and CDR2 as YNFKEQ. J lost 4 bases, V lost 3 bases, and 6 bases had no gene match. The CDR3 totals 16 residues. The CDR3 nucleotides are TGTGCCAGCAGCCACACTTGGACAGGGGATAATGAAAAACTGTTTTTT. It translates to CASSHTWTGDNEKLFF.

The chain carries TRBV14 and TRBJ2-3; D may be TRBD2 (5 bases). The CDR3 covers 15 residues. With 10 bases removed from V and 2 bases from J, the gap between germline ends came to 19 bases. The germline gives CDR1 SGHDN, CDR2 FVKESK. CDR3 residues: CATSRVEPDTDTQYF. The CDR3, as DNA: TGTGCCACCTCGCGGGTAGAACCGGACACAGATACGCAGTATTTT.

The gene calls are TRBV11-3 and TRBJ2-5; D uncertain. V was cut by 1 base and J by 5 bases, with 8 bases left in between. The germline CDR1 and CDR2 sequences are SGHNT and YENEEA. The CDR3 has 13 amino acids. The CDR3 DNA follows: TGTGCCAGCAGCTTAGGGTCGCGGGAGACCCAGTACTTC. Translating gives CASSLGSRETQYF.

This clone appeared a single time. The gene calls are TRBV5-6 and TRBJ1-5, with unresolved D. This CDR3 is 15 amino acids long. CDR1 and CDR2 from the germline V gene are SGHDT and YYEEEE. V was cut by 4 bases and J by 3 bases, with 14 bases left in between. The CDR3 sequence is CASSLEKPINQPQHF. The CDR3, as DNA: TGTGCCAGCAGCCTAGAAAAACCAATCAATCAGCCCCAGCATTTT.

This rearrangement joins TRBV19 to TRBJ2-3; 8 bases map to TRBD1. The CDR3 runs to 14 residues. Germline lookup yields CDR1 LNHDA and CDR2 SQIVND (reference sequence). V trimming: 9 bases; J trimming: 3 bases; junction bases outside the gene matches: 8. The CDR3 DNA is TGTGCCAGCGGAAGGACAGGGAGGACAGATACGCAGTATTTT. Its translation is CASGRTGRTDTQYF.

V is TRBV27 and J is TRBJ2-3, with D perhaps TRBD2 (5 bases). CDR3 length: 15 amino acids. Germline loops: CDR1 MNHEY, CDR2 SMNVEV (reference sequence). V was cut by 4 bases and J by 7 bases, with 18 bases left in between. CDR3 sequence reads: CASSSAGGAGYTQYF. The CDR3 DNA sequence: TGTGCCAGCAGTTCCGCGGGTGGAGCTGGGTATACGCAGTATTTT.

The J gene is TRBJ2-7, the V gene TRBV28, with 8 bases lining up with TRBD1. With V trimmed by 6 bases and J by 2 bases, 15 bases remained unmatched. The CDR3 runs to 17 residues. Per germline, CDR1 MDHEN and CDR2 SYDVKM. CDR3 protein: CASRRGTLTGVTYEQYF. CDR3 DNA sequence: TGTGCCAGCAGGAGAGGGACCCTGACAGGGGTGACCTACGAGCAGTACTTC.

This clone was detected only a few times. The rearrangement links TRBV11-1 to TRBJ1-1; TRBD1 might be the D (5 bases). The CDR3 spans 13 residues. Trimming cost V 6 bases and J 7 bases, with 15 bases left between them. Per germline, CDR1 SGHAT and CDR2 FQDESV (reference sequence). As DNA, the CDR3 is TGTGCCAGCAGGCTCAGGGAGGGGATTGAAGCTTTCTTT. Its protein product is CASRLREGIEAFF.

J is TRBJ2-3 and V is TRBV6-6, with 10 bases that match TRBD2. The CDR3 runs to 15 residues. V trimming: 7 bases; J trimming: 0 bases; junction bases outside the gene matches: 4. CDR1 and CDR2 from the germline V gene are MNHNY and SVGAGI (reference sequence). DNA of the CDR3: TGTGCCAGCATACTAGCGGGAATTAGCACAGATACGCAGTATTTT. Its translation: CASILAGISTDTQYF.

The chain employs TRBV10-2 and TRBJ1-2; 10 bases are shared with TRBD1. The CDR3 extends over 15 amino acids. Trimming took 3 bases from V and 2 from J; bases not matched to a gene: 3. Germline V gene data show CDR1 as WSHSY and CDR2 as SAAADI. CDR3 in DNA: TGCGCCAGCAGTGATCGGACAGGGGGAAACTATGGCTACACCTTC. Its protein product is CASSDRTGGNYGYTF.